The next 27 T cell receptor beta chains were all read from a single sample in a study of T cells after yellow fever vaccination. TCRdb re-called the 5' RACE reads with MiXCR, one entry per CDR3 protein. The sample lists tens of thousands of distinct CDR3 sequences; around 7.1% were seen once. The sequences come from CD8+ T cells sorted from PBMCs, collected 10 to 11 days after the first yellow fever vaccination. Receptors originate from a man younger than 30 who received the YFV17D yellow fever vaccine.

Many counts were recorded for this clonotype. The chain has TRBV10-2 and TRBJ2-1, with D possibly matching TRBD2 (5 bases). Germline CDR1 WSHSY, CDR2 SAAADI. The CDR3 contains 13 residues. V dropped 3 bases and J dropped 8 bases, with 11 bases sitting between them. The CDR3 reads CASSDPNGDEQFF. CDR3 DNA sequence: TGCGCCAGCAGTGACCCTAACGGGGATGAGCAGTTCTTC.

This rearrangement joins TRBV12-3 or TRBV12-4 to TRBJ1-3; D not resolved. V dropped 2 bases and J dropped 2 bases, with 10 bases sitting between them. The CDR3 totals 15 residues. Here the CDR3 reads CASSLMSVPGNTIYF. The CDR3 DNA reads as TGTGCCAGCAGTTTAATGTCAGTACCTGGAAACACCATATATTTT.

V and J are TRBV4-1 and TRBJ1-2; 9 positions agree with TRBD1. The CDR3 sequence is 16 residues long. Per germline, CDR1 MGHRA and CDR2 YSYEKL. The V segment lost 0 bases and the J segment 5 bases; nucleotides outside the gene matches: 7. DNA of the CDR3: TGCGCCAGCAGCCAAGAGGGGACAGGGTCGAGGTATGGCTACACCTTC. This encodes CASSQEGTGSRYGYTF.

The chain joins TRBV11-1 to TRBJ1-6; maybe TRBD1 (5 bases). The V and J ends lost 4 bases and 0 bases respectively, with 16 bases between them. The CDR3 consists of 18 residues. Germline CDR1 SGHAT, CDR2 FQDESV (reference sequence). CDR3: CASSSGTRPSSYNSPLHF. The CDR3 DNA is TGTGCCAGCAGCTCAGGGACCCGACCCAGCTCCTATAATTCACCCCTCCACTTT. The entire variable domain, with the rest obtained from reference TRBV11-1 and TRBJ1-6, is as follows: EAEVAQSPRYKITEKSQAVAFWCDPISGHATLYWYRQILGQGPELLVQFQDESVVDDSQLPKDRFSAERLKGVDSTLKIQPAELGDSAMYLCASSSGTRPSSYNSPLHFGNGTRLTVT.

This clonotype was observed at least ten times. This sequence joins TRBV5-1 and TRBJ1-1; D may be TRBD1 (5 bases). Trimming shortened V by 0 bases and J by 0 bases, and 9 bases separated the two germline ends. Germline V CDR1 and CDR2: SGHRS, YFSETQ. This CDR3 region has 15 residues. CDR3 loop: CASSLAGTLNTEAFF. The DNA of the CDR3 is TGCGCCAGCAGCTTGGCAGGGACCCTGAACACTGAAGCTTTCTTT.

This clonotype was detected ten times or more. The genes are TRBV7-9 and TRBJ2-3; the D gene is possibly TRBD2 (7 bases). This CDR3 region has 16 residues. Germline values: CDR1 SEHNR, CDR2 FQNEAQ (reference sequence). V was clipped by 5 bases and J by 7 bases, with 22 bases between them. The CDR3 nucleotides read TGTGCCAGCAGCCTACTGGGGGGGCGTCTTACGCATACGCAGTATTTT. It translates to CASSLLGGRLTHTQYF.

CDR3 in amino acids: CASSYGAGGTDTQYF. The CDR3 nucleotides read TGTGCCAGCAGCTACGGGGCAGGGGGCACAGATACGCAGTATTTT. The chain uses TRBV9 and TRBJ2-3; D might be TRBD1 (6 bases). This CDR3 comprises 15 residues. In germline, CDR1 is SGDLS, CDR2 YYNGEE. V gave up 4 bases and J gave up 1 base, with 13 bases separating them.

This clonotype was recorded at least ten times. The CDR3, as DNA: TGTGCCAGCAGTTTGCGGGCAACTAATGAAAAACTGTTTTTT. Residues: CASSLRATNEKLFF. V gene TRBV7-9 combines with J gene TRBJ1-4; D uncertain. This CDR3 is built from 14 residues. The ends were cut back, 6 bases at V and 0 bases at J, with 8 bases in the middle. Germline values: CDR1 SEHNR, CDR2 FQNEAQ (reference sequence).

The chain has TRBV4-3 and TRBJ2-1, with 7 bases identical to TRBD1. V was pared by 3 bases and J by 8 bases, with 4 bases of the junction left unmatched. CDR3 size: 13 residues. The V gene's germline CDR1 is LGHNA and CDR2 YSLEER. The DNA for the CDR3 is TGCGCCAGCAGCCATAACAGGGGATATGAGCAGTTCTTC. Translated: CASSHNRGYEQFF.

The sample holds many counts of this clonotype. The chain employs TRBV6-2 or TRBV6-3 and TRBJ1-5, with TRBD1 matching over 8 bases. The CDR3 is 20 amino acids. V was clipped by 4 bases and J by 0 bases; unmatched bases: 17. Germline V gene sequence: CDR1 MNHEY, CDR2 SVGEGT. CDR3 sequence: CASSSRYDRRTGYSNQPQHF. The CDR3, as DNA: TGTGCCAGCAGTTCACGTTATGACCGGCGGACAGGGTATAGCAATCAGCCCCAGCATTTT.

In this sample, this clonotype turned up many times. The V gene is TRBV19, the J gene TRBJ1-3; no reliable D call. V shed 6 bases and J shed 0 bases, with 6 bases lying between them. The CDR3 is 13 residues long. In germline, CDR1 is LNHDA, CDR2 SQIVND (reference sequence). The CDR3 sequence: CASSVGSGNTIYF. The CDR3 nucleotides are TGTGCCAGTAGCGTTGGCTCTGGAAACACCATATATTTT.

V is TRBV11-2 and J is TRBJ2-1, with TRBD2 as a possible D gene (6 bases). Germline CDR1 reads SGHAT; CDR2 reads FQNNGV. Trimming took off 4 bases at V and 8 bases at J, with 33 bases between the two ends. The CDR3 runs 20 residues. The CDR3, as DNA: TGTGCCAGCAGCTCCGTTCGGTACGGGGGATTGAGGGATTATGTGGATGAGCAGTTCTTC. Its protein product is CASSSVRYGGLRDYVDEQFF.

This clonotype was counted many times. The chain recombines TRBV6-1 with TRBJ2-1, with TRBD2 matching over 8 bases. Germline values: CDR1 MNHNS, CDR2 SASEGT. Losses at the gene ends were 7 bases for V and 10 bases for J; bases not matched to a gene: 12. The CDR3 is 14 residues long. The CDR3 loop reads CASTPSGGLIEQFF. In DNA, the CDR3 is TGTGCCAGCACCCCGTCGGGGGGGCTGATCGAGCAGTTCTTC.

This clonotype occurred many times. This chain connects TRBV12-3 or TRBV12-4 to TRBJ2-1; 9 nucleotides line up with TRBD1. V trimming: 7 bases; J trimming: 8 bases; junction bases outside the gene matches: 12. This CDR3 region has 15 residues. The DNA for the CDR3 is TGTGCCAGCACCCGAGGACAGGGGTTTATTGATGAGCAGTTCTTC. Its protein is CASTRGQGFIDEQFF.

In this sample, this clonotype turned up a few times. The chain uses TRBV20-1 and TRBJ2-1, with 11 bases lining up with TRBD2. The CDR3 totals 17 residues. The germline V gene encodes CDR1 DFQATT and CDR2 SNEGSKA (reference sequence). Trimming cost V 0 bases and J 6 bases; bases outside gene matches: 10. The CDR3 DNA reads TGCAGTGCTAGAGATCGGGGGCGTAGCGGGGGGGCCAATGAGCAGTTCTTC. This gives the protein CSARDRGRSGGANEQFF.

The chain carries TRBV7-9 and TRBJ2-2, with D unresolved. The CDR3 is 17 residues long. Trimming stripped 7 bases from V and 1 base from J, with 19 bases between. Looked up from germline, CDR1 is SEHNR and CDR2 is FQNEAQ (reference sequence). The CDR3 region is CASTQPRILLNTGELFF. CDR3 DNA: TGTGCCAGCACCCAACCGCGGATACTATTGAACACCGGGGAGCTGTTTTTT.

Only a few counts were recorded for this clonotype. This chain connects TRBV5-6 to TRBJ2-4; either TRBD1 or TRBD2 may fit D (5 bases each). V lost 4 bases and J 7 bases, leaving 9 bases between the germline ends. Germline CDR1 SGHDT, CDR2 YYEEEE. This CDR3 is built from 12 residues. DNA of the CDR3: TGTGCCAGCAGCCCGGGACCTAACATTCAGTACTTC. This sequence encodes CASSPGPNIQYF.

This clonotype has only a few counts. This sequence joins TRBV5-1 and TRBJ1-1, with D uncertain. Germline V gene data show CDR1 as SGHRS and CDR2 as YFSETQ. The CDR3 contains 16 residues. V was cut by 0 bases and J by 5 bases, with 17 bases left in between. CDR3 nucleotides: TGCGCCAGCAGCTTGGGTACCGGAGAGCTGGAGACTGAAGCTTTCTTT. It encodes CASSLGTGELETEAFF.

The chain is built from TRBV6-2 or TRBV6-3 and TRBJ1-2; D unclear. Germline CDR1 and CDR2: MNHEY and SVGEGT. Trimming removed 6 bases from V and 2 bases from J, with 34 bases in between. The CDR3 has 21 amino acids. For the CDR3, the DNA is TGTGCCAGCAGCAACCCGTCTGAGGCCCGCCGAGGGATGCTTTCCAACTATGGCTACACCTTC. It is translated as CASSNPSEARRGMLSNYGYTF.

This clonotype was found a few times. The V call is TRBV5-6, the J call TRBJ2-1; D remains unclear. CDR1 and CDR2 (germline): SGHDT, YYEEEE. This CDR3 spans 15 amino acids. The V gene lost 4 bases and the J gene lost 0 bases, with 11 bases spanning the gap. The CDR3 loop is CASSPQSPSYNEQFF. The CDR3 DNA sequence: TGTGCCAGCAGCCCCCAAAGCCCCTCCTACAATGAGCAGTTCTTC.

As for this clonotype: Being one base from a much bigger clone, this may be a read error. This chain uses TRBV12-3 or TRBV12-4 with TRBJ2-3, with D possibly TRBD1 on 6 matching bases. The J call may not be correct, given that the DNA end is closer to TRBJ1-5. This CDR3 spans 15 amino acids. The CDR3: CASGWGAGSADTQHF. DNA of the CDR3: TGTGCCAGCGGCTGGGGGGCAGGGTCGGCAGATACGCAGCATTTT.

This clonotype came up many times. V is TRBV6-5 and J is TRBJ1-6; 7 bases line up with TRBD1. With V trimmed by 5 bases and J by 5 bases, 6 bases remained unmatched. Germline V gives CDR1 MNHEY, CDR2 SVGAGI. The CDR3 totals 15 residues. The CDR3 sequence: CASSNRDRDNSPLHF. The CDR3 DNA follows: TGTGCCAGCAGTAACCGGGACAGAGATAATTCACCCCTCCACTTT.

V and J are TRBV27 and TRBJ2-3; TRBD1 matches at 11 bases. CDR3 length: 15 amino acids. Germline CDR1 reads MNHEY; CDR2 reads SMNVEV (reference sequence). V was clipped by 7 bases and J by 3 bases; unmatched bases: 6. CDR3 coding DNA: TGTGCCAGCACTCGGGGGACAGGGGGAACAGATACGCAGTATTTT. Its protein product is CASTRGTGGTDTQYF.

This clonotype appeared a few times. The CDR3 DNA reads TGTGCCAGCAGCCGTCGGACTAGCGGACCAAACACCGGGGAGCTGTTTTTT. Protein sequence: CASSRRTSGPNTGELFF. The chain combines TRBV9 with TRBJ2-2, with 10 bases fitting TRBD2. Unmatched junction bases numbered 8, after V lost 4 bases and J lost 2 bases. The CDR3 is 17 amino acids. The germline gives CDR1 SGDLS, CDR2 YYNGEE.

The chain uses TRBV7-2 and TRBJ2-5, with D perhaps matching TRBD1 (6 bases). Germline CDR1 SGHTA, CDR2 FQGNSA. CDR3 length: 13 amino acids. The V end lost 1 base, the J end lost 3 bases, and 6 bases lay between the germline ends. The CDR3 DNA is TGTGCCAGCAGCTTAGGACAGGAAGAGACCCAGTACTTC. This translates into CASSLGQEETQYF.

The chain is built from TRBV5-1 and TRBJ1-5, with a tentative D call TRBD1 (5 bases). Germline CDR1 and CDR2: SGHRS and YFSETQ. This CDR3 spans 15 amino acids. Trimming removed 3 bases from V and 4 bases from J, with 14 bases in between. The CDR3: CASSWGTGENQPQHF. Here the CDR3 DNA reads TGCGCCAGCAGCTGGGGGACGGGCGAAAATCAGCCCCAGCATTTT.

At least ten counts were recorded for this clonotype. DNA for the CDR3: TGTGCCAGCAGACCCGGACAGTCGAACACTGAAGCTTTCTTT. Amino acid sequence: CASRPGQSNTEAFF. V is TRBV6-1 and J is TRBJ1-1, with TRBD1 as a possible D gene (6 bases). The V gene's germline CDR1 is MNHNS and CDR2 SASEGT. The CDR3 length is 14 residues. V dropped 6 bases and J dropped 1 base, with 12 bases sitting between them.